Included here is one T cell receptor (beta chain) sequence, with context. This clone appeared once. Its cognate antigen has yet to be identified. Base qualities are not recorded, but no much larger clone differs from it by a single base. The cohort consisted of 666 healthy bone marrow donors. Cohort members were all nominally healthy when sampled, although unrecorded immune exposures were likely present. CMV serostatus was recorded as positive for almost 300 and negative for 352 of the 666 cohort members, whereas no CMV serostatus was recorded for the donor in question. A peripheral blood sample was collected from each donor, and TCR beta sequencing was performed on peripheral blood mononuclear cells. Genomic DNA extraction from the blood cell samples was performed with the Qiagen DNeasy Blood Extraction Kit. The entry originates in a study of cytomegalovirus exposure and HLA in healthy donors (dated by TCRdb to about 2017). Broadly, across the study: According to an earlier analysis of 550 to 700 of the donors, about 190 million T cells yielded over 90 million unique TCR beta sequences and approximately 300 Gb of sequence data. About 330 gigabases of sequencing data and about 92 million unique TCR sequences made up an early release that covered around 640 HLA-typed donors. Of the approximately 400 genotyped donors, over 65% fell in the genetic ancestry cluster associated with self-reported Caucasian donors. The study aimed to test whether cataloging public T cell receptors could reveal signatures of past pathogen exposure. The T cell repertoires of some 700 subjects were profiled by immunosequencing and related to cytomegalovirus serostatus. In addition to the first cohort of several hundred subjects, a separate validation cohort of over 90 different subjects was used. To predict cytomegalovirus infection status, the study combined high-throughput TCR immunosequencing, statistical association of individual TCRs with disease status, and machine learning. In a later analysis, previously published TCR beta repertoires from 550 to 750 donors were re-analyzed and high-resolution HLA genotyping was added so that TCR occurrence patterns could be studied. Rather than using new phenotypic data, the later analysis identified candidate immune exposures from TCR beta sequences and from how often those sequences occurred across donors. In an earlier analysis of a few hundred of the donors, high-throughput TCR beta sequencing was used to judge whether each TCR beta V gene segment behaved as functional or pseudogenic. Donor age, sex, ethnicity and CMV serostatus were compiled alongside the repertoire data. A later genetic analysis used genome-wide SNP genotypes for about 60% of the roughly 700 donors, treating that subset as a discovery cohort. Every discovery cohort repertoire had been produced on one sequencing platform. Both class I and class II loci were covered by HLA typing, at four-digit resolution. The number of donors typed differed by locus, with 629-630 for A, B, C, DRB1 and DQB1, roughly 520 for DQA1, 600 to 610 for DPA1, and approximately 470 for DPB1. About 5 DR-DQ haplotypes were handled as single units for association and clustering, since linkage in the cohort was strong. Among over 350 genotyped donors of the cohort, an average of around 240,000 unique TCR beta nucleotide sequences were sequenced per donor, roughly 18% of them non-productive.

From V the trimming removes 5 bases and from J it removes 4 bases, while the gene matches leave 5 bases of the junction unaccounted for. The CDR3 measures 14 amino acids from cysteine to phenylalanine. Solely the CDR3 DNA is kept, with 42 bases framed from the first base. The germline V gene sets CDR1 to SGHTA and CDR2 to FQGTGA. Library preparation was by the immunoSEQ multiplex PCR assay. For the multiplex PCR, a mixture combining 60 forward primers for TCR Vbeta segments and 13 reverse primers for TCR Jbeta segments was used. The CDR3 region of rearranged TCR beta genes was amplified from genomic DNA with a multiplex PCR assay. The Illumina HiSeq System was used to sequence the amplified TCR beta libraries as 87-base-pair reads. Concerning the study's data processing: A later analysis counted approximately 74 million unique TCR beta chains across the 650 to 800 repertoires, and roughly 9.9 million of these chains were shared by at least two donors. Raw reads were error-corrected and collapsed into unique sequences with a nearest-neighbor algorithm that merged closely related sequences to remove PCR and sequencing errors. CDR3 sequences were aligned to IMGT reference sequences to assign V, D and J gene segments. Each retained sequence needed at least a six-nucleotide match to both a V gene segment and a J gene segment. A rearrangement counted as productive if the CDR3 had no stop codons and remained in frame with V and J, and every other rearrangement counted as non-productive. Following IMGT convention, CDR3 was defined as the stretch from the second conserved V-encoded cysteine to the conserved J-encoded phenylalanine. Sequences without an unambiguous match to a single V gene segment were excluded from the earlier analysis of 587 of the donors. In an earlier analysis of several hundred of the donors, V segments were called functional above 56.7% productive rearrangements and were called segregating when the between-donor standard deviation exceeded 5%. A statistical classification framework was built for diagnosing cytomegalovirus status from the catalog of TCR beta chain sequences. In a later analysis, V and J genes were assigned by comparing TCR nucleotide sequences against IMGT/GENE-DB human TR gene sequences. The TCRdist pipeline was used in a later analysis to assign CDR3 sequences and most-parsimonious VDJ recombination scenarios. In a later analysis, every TCR beta chain was defined by the combination of its CDR3 amino acid sequence and its V-gene family, and reads without a unique V-gene family were dropped. As a way to deal with suspected cross-contamination and a sequencing artifact, a later analysis dropped over 550 nucleotide sequences that were highly shared and had low generation probability. In a later analysis, a clonal expansion index was calculated for each public chain from normalized within-repertoire ranks of inferred template counts. Generation probabilities in a later analysis came from a VDJ recombination model fitted to out-of-frame rearrangements, and those results were checked against IGoR. In a later analysis, hypergeometric tests were used to score TCR-TCR, TCR-HLA and TCR-CMV co-occurrence, with a repertoire-size bias correction applied to TCR pairs. In a later analysis, false discovery rates were estimated by permuting HLA or CMV assignments 20 times. In a later analysis, co-occurring TCRs were grouped using DBSCAN, and TCRdist sequence similarity was added for clustering within HLA-allele-positive subsets. Repertoires with fewer than 30,000 or more than 120,000 public chains, plus five repertoires with anomalous nucleotide sharing, were excluded from co-occurrence clustering. The table comes from immuneACCESS by way of TCRdb, which keeps in-frame sequences with V and J called. Part of the clones is missing from these tables; in studies checked, under half for an unresolved V gene and the rest for unknown reasons. The DNA gave D and trimming, while V, J and clone size come from that table. This sample lists roughly 52,000 clones; around three fifths were detected once. Approximately 12% of the sample is in the top ten clones.

Study-wide findings and limitations: The 87-base-pair reads could not distinguish some IMGT-functional V segments, including TRBV6-2 and TRBV6-3, so those segments were excluded. Because HLA typing was missing for some donors at each locus, association tests included only the typed subset. Three of the identified cytomegalovirus-associated TCR beta chains were confirmed in vitro to be specific for cytomegalovirus antigens. A later genetic analysis reported fewer N-insertions in productive TCRs among donors in an Asian-associated ancestry cluster than the roughly 700-donor mean. Because counts were too low, seventeen rarely observed V segments, including chromosome 9 orphons, were excluded from the earlier analysis of roughly 580 of the donors. A further reported finding was that TCR beta sequences accurately predicted the HLA-A and HLA-B alleles for most subjects in the first cohort. Assigning TCR associations to individual alleles was difficult when HLA alleles, especially DR and DQ, strongly co-occurred. An earlier analysis of several hundred of the donors showed that most TCR beta V segments appeared in productive rearrangements either about 90% or about 30% of the time, which broadly matched IMGT annotations. Most TCR sequences were observed very rarely across donors, whereas some public TCRs were present in many individuals. It was suggested by the authors that the approach could potentially be generalized to other disease states and immunological phenotypes. According to a later analysis, TCR association rates differed among HLA loci, with DRB1 alleles showing the most associated TCRs and HLA-C alleles showing the fewest. A later analysis associated approximately 17,000 TCR beta sequences with specific HLA alleles at a false discovery rate of 0.05. For the cohort, immune exposure information was limited to CMV serostatus. In a later analysis, several top co-occurrence clusters were reported to appear linked to parvovirus B19, influenza, CMV and Epstein-Barr virus. According to a later analysis, most CMV-associated TCR beta chains appeared to be HLA-restricted, and the HLA associations seemed to be driven largely by CMV exposure. A later analysis found that HLA-associated TCR beta chains were more clonally expanded and had lower generation probabilities than equally common non-associated chains. A total of 150 or so TCR beta chains were listed by the study as associated with cytomegalovirus. The presence/absence analyses assumed that sequencing depth was roughly uniform across donors, and that assumption may not be true. Correlated functional status among segregating V segments might be attributable to linkage disequilibrium, but an unknown experimental factor could not be ruled out. A cluster of highly shared sequence variants was judged likely to be a technical artifact of the sequencing pipeline. A later genetic analysis associated a missense DCLRE1C variant with V-gene and J-gene trimming of TCR beta chains, and an independent cohort replicated the association. The classifier was reported to diagnose cytomegalovirus status with high specificity and sensitivity in both the original cohort and the validation cohort. Only TCR beta chains were sequenced in this cohort, and the absence of alpha or paired-chain data limited detectable features.

The sequence derives from a human donor in good health. The receptor chain draws on TRBV7-3 and TRBJ2-3; 8 bases in the middle match TRBD2. The sequenced material came from PBMCs. The CDR3 protein: CASSPTSDADTQYF. The base sequence is TGTGCCAGCAGCCCGACTAGCGACGCAGATACGCAGTATTTT.